This T cell receptor (beta chain) was identified in a study of blood T cell dynamics during melanoma immunotherapy. About the research overall: First-line therapy was either pembrolizumab or nivolumab with ipilimumab for metastatic melanoma.

The assay was immunoSEQ multiplex PCR, and TCRdb's table has in-frame clones only and misses some. The top ten clones hold 19% of a sample with roughly 10,000 clones, around 78% of them seen once. Germline CDR1 and CDR2: KGHSH and LQKENI. Trimming pared 3 bases from V and 3 bases from J, leaving 14 bases between. CDR3 size: 15 residues. Time point defined: pre-treatment baseline. This rearrangement joins TRBV18 to TRBJ2-5; unclear D gene. This sequence was found in a human donor with melanoma. Sequenced here: blood, sampled from a patient treated with checkpoint blockade. CDR3 region: CASSPSNLREETQYF. The CDR3 coding sequence is TGTGCCAGCTCACCTTCTAACCTCAGAGAAGAGACCCAGTACTTC.